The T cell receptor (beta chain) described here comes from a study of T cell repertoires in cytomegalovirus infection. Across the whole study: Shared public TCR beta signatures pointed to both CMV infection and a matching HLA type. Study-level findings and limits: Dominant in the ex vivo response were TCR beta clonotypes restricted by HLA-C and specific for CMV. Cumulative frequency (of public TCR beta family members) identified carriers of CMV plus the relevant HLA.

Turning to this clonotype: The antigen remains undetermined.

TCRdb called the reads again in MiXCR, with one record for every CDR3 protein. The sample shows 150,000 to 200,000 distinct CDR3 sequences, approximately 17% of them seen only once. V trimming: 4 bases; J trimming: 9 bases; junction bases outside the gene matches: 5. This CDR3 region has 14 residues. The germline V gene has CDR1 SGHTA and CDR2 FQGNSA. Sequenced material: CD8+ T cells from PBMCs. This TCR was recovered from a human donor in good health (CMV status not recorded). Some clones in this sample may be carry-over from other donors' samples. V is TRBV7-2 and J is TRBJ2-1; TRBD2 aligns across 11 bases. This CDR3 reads CASSSIAGGGEQFF. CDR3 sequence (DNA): TGTGCCAGCAGCTCCATAGCGGGAGGGGGTGAGCAGTTCTTC.